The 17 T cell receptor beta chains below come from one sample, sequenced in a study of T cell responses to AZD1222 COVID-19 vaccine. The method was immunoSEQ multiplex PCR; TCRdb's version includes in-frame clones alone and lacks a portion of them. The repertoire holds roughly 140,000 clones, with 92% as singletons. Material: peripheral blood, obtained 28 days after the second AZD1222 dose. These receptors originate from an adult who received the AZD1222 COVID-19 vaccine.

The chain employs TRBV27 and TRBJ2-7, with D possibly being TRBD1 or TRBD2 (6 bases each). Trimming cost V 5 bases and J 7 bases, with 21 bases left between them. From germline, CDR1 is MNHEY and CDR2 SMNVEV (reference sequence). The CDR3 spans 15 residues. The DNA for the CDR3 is TGTGCCAGCAGTAGGGCGTCGGGGGCTAGCATTGAGCAGTACTTC. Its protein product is CASSRASGASIEQYF.

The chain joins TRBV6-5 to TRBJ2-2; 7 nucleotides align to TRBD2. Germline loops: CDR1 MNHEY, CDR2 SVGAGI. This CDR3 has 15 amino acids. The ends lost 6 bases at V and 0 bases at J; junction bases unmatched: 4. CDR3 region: CASSRDYANTGELFF. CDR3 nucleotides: TGTGCCAGCAGCCGGGACTATGCGAACACCGGGGAGCTGTTTTTT.

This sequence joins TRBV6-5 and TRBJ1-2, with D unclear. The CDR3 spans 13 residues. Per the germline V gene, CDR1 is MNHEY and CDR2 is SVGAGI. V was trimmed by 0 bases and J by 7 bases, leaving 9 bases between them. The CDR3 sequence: CASSYSKDSGYTF. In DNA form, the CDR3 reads TGTGCCAGCAGTTACTCGAAGGATTCTGGCTACACCTTC.

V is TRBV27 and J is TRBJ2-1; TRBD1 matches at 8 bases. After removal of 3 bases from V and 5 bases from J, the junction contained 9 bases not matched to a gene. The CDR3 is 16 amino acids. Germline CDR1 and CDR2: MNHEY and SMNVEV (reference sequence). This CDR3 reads CASSFSGGRVDNEQFF. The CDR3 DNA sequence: TGTGCCAGCAGTTTTTCAGGGGGCAGGGTTGACAATGAGCAGTTCTTC.

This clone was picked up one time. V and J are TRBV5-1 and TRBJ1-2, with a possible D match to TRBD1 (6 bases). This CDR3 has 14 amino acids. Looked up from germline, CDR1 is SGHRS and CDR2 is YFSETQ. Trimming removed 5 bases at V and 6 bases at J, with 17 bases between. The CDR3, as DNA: TGCGCCAGCAGTCCTGACAGGTCTTTACATGGCTACACCTTC. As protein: CASSPDRSLHGYTF. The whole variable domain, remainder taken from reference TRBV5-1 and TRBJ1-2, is KAGVTQTPRYLIKTRGQQVTLSCSPISGHRSVSWYQQTPGQGLQFLFEYFSETQRNKGNFPGRFSGRQFSNSRSEMNVSTLELGDSALYLCASSPDRSLHGYTFGSGTRLTVV.

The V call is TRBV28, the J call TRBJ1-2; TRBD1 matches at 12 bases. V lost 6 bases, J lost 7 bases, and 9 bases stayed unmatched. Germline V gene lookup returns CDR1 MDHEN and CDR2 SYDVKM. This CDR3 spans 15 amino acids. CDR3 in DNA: TGTGCCAGCAGCTCCGAGGGACAGGGGGCAGGTGGCTACACCTTC. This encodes CASSSEGQGAGGYTF.

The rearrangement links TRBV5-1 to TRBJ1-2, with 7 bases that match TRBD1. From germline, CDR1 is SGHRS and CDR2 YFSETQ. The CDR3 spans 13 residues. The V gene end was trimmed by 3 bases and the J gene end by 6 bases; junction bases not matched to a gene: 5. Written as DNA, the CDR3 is TGCGCCAGCAGCTGGGGGACAGAGAATGGCTACACCTTC. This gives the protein CASSWGTENGYTF.

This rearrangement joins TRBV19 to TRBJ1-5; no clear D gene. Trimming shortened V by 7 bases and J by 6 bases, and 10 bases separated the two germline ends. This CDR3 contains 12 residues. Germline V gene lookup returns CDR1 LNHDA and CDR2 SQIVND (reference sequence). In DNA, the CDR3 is TGTGCCAGTAACTCGGGAAGTCAGCCCCAGCATTTT. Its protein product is CASNSGSQPQHF.

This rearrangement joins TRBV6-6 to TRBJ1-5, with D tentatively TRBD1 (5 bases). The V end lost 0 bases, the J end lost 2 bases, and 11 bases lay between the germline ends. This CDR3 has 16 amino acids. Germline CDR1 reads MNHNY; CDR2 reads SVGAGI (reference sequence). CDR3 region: CASSYSRAGGNQPQHF. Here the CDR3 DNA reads TGTGCCAGCAGTTACTCCAGGGCCGGGGGCAATCAGCCCCAGCATTTT.

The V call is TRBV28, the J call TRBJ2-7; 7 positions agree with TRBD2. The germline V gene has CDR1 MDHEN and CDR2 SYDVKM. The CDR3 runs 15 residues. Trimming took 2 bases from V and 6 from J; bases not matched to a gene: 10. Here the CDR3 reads CASSLPPAGAFEQYF. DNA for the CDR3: TGTGCCAGCAGTTTACCCCCTGCGGGAGCGTTCGAGCAGTACTTC. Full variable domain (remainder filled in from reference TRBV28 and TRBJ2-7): DVKVTQSSRYLVKRTGEKVFLECVQDMDHENMFWYRQDPGLGLRLIYFSYDVKMKEKGDIPEGYSVSREKKERFSLILESASTNQTSMYLCASSLPPAGAFEQYFGPGTRLTVT.

The DNA of the CDR3 is TGTGCCAGCTCACCAATCACCAGCGGACCTAGCACAGATACGCAGTATTTT. Translated: CASSPITSGPSTDTQYF. This rearrangement joins TRBV18 to TRBJ2-3, with D perhaps matching TRBD2 (5 bases). The CDR3 length is 17 residues. Germline CDR1 is KGHSH and CDR2 is LQKENI. The V end lost 2 bases, the J end lost 0 bases, and 15 bases lay between the germline ends.

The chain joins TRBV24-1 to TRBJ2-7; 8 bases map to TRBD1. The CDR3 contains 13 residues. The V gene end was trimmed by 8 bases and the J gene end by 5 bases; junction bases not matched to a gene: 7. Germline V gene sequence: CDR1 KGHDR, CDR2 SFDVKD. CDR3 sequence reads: CATNGQGSDEQYF. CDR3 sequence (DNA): TGTGCCACCAATGGACAGGGTTCCGACGAGCAGTACTTC.

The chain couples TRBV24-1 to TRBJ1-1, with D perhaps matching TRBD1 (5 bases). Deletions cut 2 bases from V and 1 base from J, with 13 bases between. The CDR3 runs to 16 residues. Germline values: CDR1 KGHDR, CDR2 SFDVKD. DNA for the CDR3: TGTGCCACCAGTGATTCTCGGGGGTCCCGGAACACTGAAGCTTTCTTT. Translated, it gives CATSDSRGSRNTEAFF.

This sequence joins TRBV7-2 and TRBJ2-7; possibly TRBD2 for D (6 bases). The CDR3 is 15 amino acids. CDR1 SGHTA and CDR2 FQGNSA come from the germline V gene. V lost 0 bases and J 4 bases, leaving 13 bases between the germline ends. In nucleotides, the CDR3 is TGTGCCAGCAGCTTAGCGGCGGGACGGGAGTACGAGCAGTACTTC. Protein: CASSLAAGREYEQYF. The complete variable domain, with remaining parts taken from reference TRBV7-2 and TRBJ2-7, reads GAGVSQSPSNKVTEKGKDVELRCDPISGHTALYWYRQSLGQGLEFLIYFQGNSAPDKSGLPSDRFSAERTGGSVSTLTIQRTQQEDSAVYLCASSLAAGREYEQYFGPGTRLTVT.

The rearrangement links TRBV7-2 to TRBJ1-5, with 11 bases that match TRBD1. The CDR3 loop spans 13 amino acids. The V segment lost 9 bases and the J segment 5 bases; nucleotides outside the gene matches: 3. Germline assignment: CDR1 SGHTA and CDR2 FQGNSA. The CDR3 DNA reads TGTGCCAGTGGGACAGGGGGGTATCAGCCCCAGCATTTT. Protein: CASGTGGYQPQHF. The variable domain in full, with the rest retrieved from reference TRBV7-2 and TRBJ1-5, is GAGVSQSPSNKVTEKGKDVELRCDPISGHTALYWYRQSLGQGLEFLIYFQGNSAPDKSGLPSDRFSAERTGGSVSTLTIQRTQQEDSAVYLCASGTGGYQPQHFGDGTRLSIL.

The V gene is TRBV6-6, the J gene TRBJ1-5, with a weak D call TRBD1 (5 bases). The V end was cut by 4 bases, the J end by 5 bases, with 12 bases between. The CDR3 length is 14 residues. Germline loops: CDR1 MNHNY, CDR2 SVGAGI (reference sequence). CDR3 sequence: CASSWRGGDQPQHF. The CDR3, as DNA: TGTGCCAGCAGTTGGCGGGGGGGAGATCAGCCCCAGCATTTT.

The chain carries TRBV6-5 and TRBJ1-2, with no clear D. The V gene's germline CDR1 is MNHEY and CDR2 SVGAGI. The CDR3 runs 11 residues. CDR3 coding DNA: TGTGTGTCAGAGCTTAACTATGGCTACACCTTC. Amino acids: CVSELNYGYTF.